The entry that follows covers one T cell receptor (beta chain) sequence. Its antigen is undetermined. These data come from a study of T cell repertoires in cytomegalovirus infection. Background on the study: Carrying CMV and the relevant HLA type showed in public TCR beta signatures.

V dropped 4 bases and J dropped 1; count of bases not matched to a gene: 8. Germline values: CDR1 MNHEY, CDR2 SMNVEV (reference sequence). The CDR3 length is 16 residues. Study-level points and caveats: HLA-C-restricted CMV-specific TCR beta clonotypes were dominant in the ex vivo response. Frequencies of public TCR beta families were cumulated, and this identified carriers of CMV plus the relevant HLA.

TCRdb reprocessed the reads via MiXCR and lists one record per CDR3 protein. The sample holds 200,000 or so distinct CDR3 sequences, about 21% seen once. The sequencing input was PBMCs. The TCR comes from a human donor in good health (CMV status not recorded). Some clones in this sample may be carry-over from other donors' samples. The chain recombines TRBV27 with TRBJ2-7; 9 bases are shared with TRBD1. As DNA, the CDR3 is TGTGCCAGCAGTTCGTGGGGGACAGGGACTTCCTACGAGCAGTACTTC. It translates to CASSSWGTGTSYEQYF.